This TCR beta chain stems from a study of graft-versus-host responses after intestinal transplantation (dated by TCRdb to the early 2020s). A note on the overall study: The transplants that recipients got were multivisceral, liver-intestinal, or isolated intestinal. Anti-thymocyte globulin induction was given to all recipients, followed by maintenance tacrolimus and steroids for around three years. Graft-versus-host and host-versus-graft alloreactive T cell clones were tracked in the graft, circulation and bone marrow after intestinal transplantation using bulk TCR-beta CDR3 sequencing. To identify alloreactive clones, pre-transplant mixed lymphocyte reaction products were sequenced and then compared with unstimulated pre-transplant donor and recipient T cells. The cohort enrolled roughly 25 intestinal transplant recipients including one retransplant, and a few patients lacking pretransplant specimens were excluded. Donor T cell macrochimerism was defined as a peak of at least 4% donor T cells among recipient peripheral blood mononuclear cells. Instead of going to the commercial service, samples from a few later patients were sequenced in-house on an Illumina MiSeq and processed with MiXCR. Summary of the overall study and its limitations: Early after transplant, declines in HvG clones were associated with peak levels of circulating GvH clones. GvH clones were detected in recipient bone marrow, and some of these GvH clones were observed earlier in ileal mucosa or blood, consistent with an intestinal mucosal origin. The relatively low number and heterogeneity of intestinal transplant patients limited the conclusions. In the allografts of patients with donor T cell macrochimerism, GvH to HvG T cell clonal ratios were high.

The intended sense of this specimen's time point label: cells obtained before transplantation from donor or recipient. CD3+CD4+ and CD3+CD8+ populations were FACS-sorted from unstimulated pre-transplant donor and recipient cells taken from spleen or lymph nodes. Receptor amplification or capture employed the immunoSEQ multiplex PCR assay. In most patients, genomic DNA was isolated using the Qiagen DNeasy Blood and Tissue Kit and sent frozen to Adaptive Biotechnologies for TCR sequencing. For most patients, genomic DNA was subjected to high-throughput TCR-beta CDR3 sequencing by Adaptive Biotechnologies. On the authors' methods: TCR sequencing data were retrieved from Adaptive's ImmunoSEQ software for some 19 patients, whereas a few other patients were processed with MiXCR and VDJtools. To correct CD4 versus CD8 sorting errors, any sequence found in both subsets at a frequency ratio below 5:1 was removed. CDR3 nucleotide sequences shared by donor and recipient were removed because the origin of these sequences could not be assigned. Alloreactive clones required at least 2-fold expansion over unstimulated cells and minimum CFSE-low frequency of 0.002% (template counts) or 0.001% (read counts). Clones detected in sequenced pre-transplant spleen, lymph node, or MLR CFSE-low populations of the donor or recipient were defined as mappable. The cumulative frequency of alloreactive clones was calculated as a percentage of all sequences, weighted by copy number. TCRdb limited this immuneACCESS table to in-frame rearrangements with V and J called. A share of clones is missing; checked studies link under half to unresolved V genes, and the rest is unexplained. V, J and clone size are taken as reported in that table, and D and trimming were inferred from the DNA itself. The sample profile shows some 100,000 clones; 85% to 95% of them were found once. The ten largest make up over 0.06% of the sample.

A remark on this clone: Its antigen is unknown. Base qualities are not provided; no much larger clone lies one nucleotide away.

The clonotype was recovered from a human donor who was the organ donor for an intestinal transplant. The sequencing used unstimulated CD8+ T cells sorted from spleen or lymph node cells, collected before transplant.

The DNA sequence is TGCAGCGTTTACGAACCAGCTGACAGGAACTCTGGGGCCAACGTCCTGACTTTC. Its protein is CSVYEPADRNSGANVLTF. The sequence is built from TRBV29-1 and TRBJ2-6; TRBD1 might be the D gene, on 6 matching bases. Measured from the cysteine to the phenylalanine, the CDR3 is 18 residues long. The only DNA kept is the CDR3, 54 bases in frame from the first base. V is pared back by 5 bases and J by 0 bases, with 20 bases lying between the germline termini. Based on the germline V gene, the CDR1 and CDR2 sequences are SQVTM and ANQGSEA.